These 6 T cell receptor beta chains originate from one sample sequenced in a study of blood T cell repertoires in COVID-19. The method was immunoSEQ multiplex PCR; TCRdb's version includes in-frame clones alone and lacks a portion of them. The sample yields some 130,000 clones, 70% to 85% seen once. Sequencing was performed on peripheral blood. These receptors came from a man aged 60 to 69 with acute or convalescent COVID-19.

V is TRBV7-2 and J is TRBJ2-7; the D gene is possibly TRBD1 (5 bases). CDR3 length: 15 amino acids. The V end lost 1 base, the J end lost 5 bases, and 15 bases lay between the germline ends. In germline, CDR1 is SGHTA, CDR2 FQGNSA. The CDR3 is CASSLVDTVVNEQYF. CDR3 in DNA: TGTGCCAGCAGCTTAGTGGACACGGTGGTCAACGAGCAGTACTTC.

The chain links TRBV29-1 to TRBJ1-1, with 9 bases matching TRBD1. This CDR3 is 15 amino acids long. After removal of 0 bases from V and 4 bases from J, the junction contained 6 bases not matched to a gene. Germline V gene lookup returns CDR1 SQVTM and CDR2 ANQGSEA. CDR3 protein: CSVEEGGQGSTEAFF. The CDR3 DNA follows: TGCAGCGTTGAAGAGGGCGGACAGGGGAGCACTGAAGCTTTCTTT. Variable domain in full (rest from reference TRBV29-1 and TRBJ1-1): SAVISQKPSRDICQRGTSLTIQCQVDSQVTMMFWYRQQPGQSLTLIATANQGSEATYESGFVIDKFPISRPNLTFSTLTVSNMSPEDSSIYLCSVEEGGQGSTEAFFGQGTRLTVV.

This sequence joins TRBV27 and TRBJ1-6, with 7 bases aligning to TRBD1. With 8 bases clipped from V and 9 bases from J, the junction kept 13 bases outside the gene matches. The CDR3 is made up of 15 amino acids. Germline lookup yields CDR1 MNHEY and CDR2 SMNVEV (reference sequence). Written as DNA, the CDR3 is TGTGCCAGCCAGGGGGGAAACACGGCTCGTTCACCCCTCCACTTT. Translated, it gives CASQGGNTARSPLHF.

The sample holds one count of this clone. V is TRBV28 and J is TRBJ2-1; 7 nucleotides align to TRBD2. The CDR3 length is 16 residues. Germline trimming cut 5 bases from V and 3 bases from J; bases unmatched to any gene: 10. Germline V CDR1 and CDR2: MDHEN, SYDVKM. The CDR3 nucleotides read TGTGCCAGCAGTCCGGGAGGCGGGCAGGGCTACAATGAGCAGTTCTTC. Its translation: CASSPGGGQGYNEQFF.

The V gene is TRBV3-1 (or the pseudogene TRBV3-2), the J gene TRBJ1-3, with D possibly TRBD1 on 5 matching bases. V dropped 4 bases and J dropped 7 bases, with 14 bases sitting between them. This CDR3 has 14 residues. Germline loops: CDR1 LGHDT, CDR2 YNNKEL (reference sequence). The CDR3 DNA reads TGTGCCAGCAGCCGCCCAGGGAAATGGAACACCATATATTTT. Its protein is CASSRPGKWNTIYF.

The J gene is TRBJ1-1, the V gene TRBV14; tentatively, D is TRBD1 (6 bases). This CDR3 comprises 15 residues. Between the trimmed V and J ends, which lost 4 bases and 4 bases, there was a span of 16 bases. CDR1 and CDR2 from the germline V gene are SGHDN and FVKESK. The CDR3 nucleotides read TGTGCCAGCAGCCCCCGACCCAGGGGACGCACTGAAGCTTTCTTT. This sequence encodes CASSPRPRGRTEAFF.